The T cell receptor beta chain described here comes from a study of T cells after yellow fever vaccination. One entry per CDR3 protein, called by TCRdb with MiXCR from the 5' RACE reads. The table includes more than 15,000 distinct CDR3 sequences, less than 5% detected once. This clonotype was observed many times. Study outcomes and limitations: Overlap between CD4 and CD8 compartments was detected for a small share of clonotypes.

This TCR derives from a man aged 25-45 years who received the YFV17D yellow fever vaccine. Here the sequenced sample was PBMCs, either bulk or a sorted T-cell subset (CD4+, CD8+, memory, or dextramer-sorted; not recorded which), taken 15 days after the yellow fever booster vaccination.

The CDR3 bases are TGCAGTGCCCGGCCTCAGAGCTCCTATAATTCACCCCTCCACTTT. Translating it yields CSARPQSSYNSPLHF. The chain couples TRBV20-1 to TRBJ1-6; no reliable D call. CDR1 is DFQATT and CDR2 is SNEGSKA in the germline V gene (reference sequence). The CDR3 length is 15 residues. V lost 6 bases to trimming and J lost 0 bases, with 12 bases between them.